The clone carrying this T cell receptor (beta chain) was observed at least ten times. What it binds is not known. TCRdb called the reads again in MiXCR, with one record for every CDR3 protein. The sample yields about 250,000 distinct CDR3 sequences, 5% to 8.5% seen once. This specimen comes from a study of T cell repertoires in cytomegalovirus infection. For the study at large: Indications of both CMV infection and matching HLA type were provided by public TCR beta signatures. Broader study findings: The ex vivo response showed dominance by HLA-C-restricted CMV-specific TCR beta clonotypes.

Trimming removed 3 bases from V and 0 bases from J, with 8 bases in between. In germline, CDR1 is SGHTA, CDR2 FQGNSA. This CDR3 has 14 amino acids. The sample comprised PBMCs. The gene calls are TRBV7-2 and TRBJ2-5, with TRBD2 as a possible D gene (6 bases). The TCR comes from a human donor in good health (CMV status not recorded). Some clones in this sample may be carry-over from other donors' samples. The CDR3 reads CASSFSGYQETQYF. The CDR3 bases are TGTGCCAGCAGCTTTAGCGGATACCAAGAGACCCAGTACTTC.